The T cell receptor (beta chain) described here comes from a study of T-cell memory formation after mild COVID-19. About the research overall: TCR clusters were largely donor specific.

This CDR3 has 13 residues. Trimming shortened V by 3 bases and J by 4 bases, and 9 bases separated the two germline ends. Per the germline V gene, CDR1 is SGHTA and CDR2 is FQGNSA. MiXCR was run by TCRdb on the 5' RACE reads, yielding one entry per CDR3 protein. This table has about 430,000 distinct CDR3 sequences, 20% to 25% appearing once. The source material was PBMCs or a T cell subset sorted from them (not recorded which). The origin of this receptor is an adult woman who had mild COVID-19 (a few samples of this study predate the infection). Cell type and time point are not known. The V and J genes are TRBV7-2 and TRBJ1-1; D ambiguous. CDR3 sequence: CASSFSAGTEAFF. CDR3 DNA: TGTGCCAGCAGCTTTTCGGCGGGCACTGAAGCTTTCTTT.